In this sample, the clone carrying this TCR beta chain turned up many times. Its matching antigen is unknown. This entry is derived from a study of T cell repertoires in cytomegalovirus infection. Study outcomes and limitations: Dominating the ex vivo response were HLA-C-restricted CMV-specific TCR beta clonotypes.

The germline CDR1 and CDR2 sequences are SEHNR and FQNEAQ (reference sequence). This CDR3 comprises 14 residues. V was trimmed by 4 bases and J by 4 bases, leaving 13 bases between them. MiXCR, run by TCRdb on the reads, gives a single entry per CDR3 protein. The data hold 400,000 to 550,000 distinct CDR3 sequences, with 11% observed a single time. The origin of this receptor is a human donor in good health (CMV status not recorded). Some clones in this sample may be carry-over from other donors' samples. The J gene is TRBJ1-2, the V gene TRBV7-9; perhaps TRBD1 as D (5 bases). The sample comprised PBMCs. The chain's CDR3 is CASSSGLGGYGYTF. DNA for the CDR3: TGTGCCAGCAGCTCCGGTCTCGGGGGCTATGGCTACACCTTC. Full variable domain (outside the CDR3, taken from reference TRBV7-9 and TRBJ1-2): DTGVSQNPRHKITKRGQNVTFRCDPISEHNRLYWYRQTLGQGPEFLTYFQNEAQLEKSRLLSDRFSAERPKGSFSTLEIQRTEQGDSAMYLCASSSGLGGYGYTFGSGTRLTVV.